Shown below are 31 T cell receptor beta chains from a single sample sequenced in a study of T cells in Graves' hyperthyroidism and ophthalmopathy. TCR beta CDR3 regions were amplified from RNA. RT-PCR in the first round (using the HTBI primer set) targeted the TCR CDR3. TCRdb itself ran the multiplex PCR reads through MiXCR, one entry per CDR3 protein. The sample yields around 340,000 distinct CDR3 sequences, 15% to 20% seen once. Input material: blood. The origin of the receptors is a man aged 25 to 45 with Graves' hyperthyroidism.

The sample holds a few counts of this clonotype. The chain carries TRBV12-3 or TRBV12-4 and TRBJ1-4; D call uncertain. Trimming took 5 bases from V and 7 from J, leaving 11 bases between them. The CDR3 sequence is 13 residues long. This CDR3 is CASSPAPSEKLFF. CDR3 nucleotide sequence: TGTGCCAGCAGTCCAGCACCTAGTGAAAAACTGTTTTTT.

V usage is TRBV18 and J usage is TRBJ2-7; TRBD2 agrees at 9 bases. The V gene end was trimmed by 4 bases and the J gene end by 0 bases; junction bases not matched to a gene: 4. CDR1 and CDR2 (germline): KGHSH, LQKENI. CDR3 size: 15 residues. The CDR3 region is CASSRGGGASYEQYF. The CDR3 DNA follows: TGTGCCAGCTCACGCGGGGGGGGCGCCTCCTACGAGCAGTACTTC.

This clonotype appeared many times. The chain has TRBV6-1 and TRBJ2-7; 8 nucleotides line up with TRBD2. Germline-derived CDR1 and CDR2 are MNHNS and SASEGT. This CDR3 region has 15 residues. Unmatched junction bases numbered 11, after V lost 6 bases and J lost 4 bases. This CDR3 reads CASSPPGGPGYEQYF. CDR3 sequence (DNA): TGTGCCAGCAGCCCCCCGGGGGGGCCAGGGTACGAGCAGTACTTC.

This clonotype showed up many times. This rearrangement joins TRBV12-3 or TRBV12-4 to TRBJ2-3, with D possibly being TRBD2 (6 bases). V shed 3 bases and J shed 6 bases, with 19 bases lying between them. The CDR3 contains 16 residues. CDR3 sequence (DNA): TGTGCCAGCAGTTTTGGGGGAGGAGGAATGGGGGATACGCAGTATTTT. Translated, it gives CASSFGGGGMGDTQYF.

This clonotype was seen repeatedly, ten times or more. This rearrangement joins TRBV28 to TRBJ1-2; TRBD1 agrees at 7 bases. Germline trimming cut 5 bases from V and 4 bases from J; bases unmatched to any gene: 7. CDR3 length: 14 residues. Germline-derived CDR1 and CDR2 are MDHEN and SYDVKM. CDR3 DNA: TGTGCCAGCAGTCTCGGGACAGACATCTATGGCTACACCTTC. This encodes CASSLGTDIYGYTF.

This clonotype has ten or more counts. The CDR3 here is CASSLTGTGPYNEQFF. CDR3 coding DNA: TGTGCCAGCAGCTTAACCGGGACAGGGCCTTACAATGAGCAGTTCTTC. The chain uses TRBV11-2 and TRBJ2-1; 9 bases are a match to TRBD1. Germline-derived CDR1 and CDR2 are SGHAT and FQNNGV. Germline trimming cut 2 bases from V and 4 bases from J; bases unmatched to any gene: 6. This CDR3 spans 16 amino acids.

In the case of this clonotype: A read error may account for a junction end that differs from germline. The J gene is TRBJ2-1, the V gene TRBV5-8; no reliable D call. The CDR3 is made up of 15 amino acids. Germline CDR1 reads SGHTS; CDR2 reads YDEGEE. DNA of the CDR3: TGTGCCAGCAGCCTGAATAATAGGGTTTACAGTGAGCAGTTCTTC. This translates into CASSLNNRVYSEQFF.

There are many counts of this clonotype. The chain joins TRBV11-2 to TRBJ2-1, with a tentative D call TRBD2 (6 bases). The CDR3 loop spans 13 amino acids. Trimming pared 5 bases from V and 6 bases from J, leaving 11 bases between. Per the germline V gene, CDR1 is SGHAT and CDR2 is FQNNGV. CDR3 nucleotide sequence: TGTGCCAGCAGCAGGGACTTCATCAATGAGCAGTTCTTC. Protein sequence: CASSRDFINEQFF.

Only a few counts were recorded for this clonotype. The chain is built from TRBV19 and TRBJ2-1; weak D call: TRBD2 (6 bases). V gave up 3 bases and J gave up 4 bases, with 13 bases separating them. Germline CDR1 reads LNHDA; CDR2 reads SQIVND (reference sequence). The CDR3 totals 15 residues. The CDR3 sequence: CASSIRDGGYNEQFF. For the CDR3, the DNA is TGTGCCAGTAGTATTAGAGACGGGGGTTACAATGAGCAGTTCTTC.

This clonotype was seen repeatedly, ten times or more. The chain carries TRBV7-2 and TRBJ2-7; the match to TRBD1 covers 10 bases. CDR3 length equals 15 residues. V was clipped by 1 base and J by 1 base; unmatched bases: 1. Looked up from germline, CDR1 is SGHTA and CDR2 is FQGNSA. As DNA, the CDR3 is TGTGCCAGCAGCTTAGGGGGACAGGGGTCCTACGAGCAGTACTTC. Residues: CASSLGGQGSYEQYF.

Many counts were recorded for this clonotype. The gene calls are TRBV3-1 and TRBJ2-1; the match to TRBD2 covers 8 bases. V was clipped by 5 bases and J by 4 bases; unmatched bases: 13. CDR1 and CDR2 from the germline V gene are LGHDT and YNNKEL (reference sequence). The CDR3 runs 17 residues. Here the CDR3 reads CASSEHYTLADYNEQFF. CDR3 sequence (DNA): TGTGCCAGCAGCGAACACTATACACTAGCGGATTACAATGAGCAGTTCTTC.

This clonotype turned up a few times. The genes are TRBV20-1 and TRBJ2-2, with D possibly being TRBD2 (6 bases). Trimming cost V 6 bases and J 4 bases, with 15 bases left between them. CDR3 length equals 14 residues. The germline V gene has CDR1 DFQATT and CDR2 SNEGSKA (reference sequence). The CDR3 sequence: CSALIAAGTGELFF. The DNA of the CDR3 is TGCAGTGCCCTCATAGCGGCAGGCACCGGGGAGCTGTTTTTT.

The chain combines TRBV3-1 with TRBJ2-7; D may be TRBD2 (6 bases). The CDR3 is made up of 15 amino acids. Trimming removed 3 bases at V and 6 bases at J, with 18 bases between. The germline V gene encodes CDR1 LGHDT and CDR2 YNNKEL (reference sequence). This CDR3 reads CASSQTTGTYSEQYF. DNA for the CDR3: TGTGCCAGCAGCCAGACAACCGGGACTTACAGCGAGCAGTACTTC.

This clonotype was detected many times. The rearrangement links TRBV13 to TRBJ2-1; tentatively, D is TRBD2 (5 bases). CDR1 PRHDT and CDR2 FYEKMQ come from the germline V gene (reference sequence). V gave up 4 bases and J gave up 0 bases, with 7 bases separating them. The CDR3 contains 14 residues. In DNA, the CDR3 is TGTGCCAGCAGCTATACTAGCTCCTACAATGAGCAGTTCTTC. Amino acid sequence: CASSYTSSYNEQFF.

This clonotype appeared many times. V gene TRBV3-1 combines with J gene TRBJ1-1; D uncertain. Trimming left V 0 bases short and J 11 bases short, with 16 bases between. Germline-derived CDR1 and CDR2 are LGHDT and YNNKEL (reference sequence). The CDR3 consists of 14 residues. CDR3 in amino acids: CASSQDIREEGAFF. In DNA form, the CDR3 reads TGTGCCAGCAGCCAAGATATCCGGGAAGAAGGGGCTTTCTTT.

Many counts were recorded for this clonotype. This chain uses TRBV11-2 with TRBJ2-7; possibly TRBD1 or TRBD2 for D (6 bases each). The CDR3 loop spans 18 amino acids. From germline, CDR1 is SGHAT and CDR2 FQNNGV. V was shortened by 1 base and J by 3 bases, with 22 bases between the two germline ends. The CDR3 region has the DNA TGTGCCAGCAGCTTAGGAGACTTAGGGGGGCCAAAGAGCTACGAGCAGTACTTC. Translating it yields CASSLGDLGGPKSYEQYF.

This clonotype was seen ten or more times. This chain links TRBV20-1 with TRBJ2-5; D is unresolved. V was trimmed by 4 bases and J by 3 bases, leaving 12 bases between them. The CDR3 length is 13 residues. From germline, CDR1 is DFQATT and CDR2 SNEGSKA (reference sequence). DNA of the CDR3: TGCAGTGCTATGGTCCAGATCAAAGAGACCCAGTACTTC. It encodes CSAMVQIKETQYF.

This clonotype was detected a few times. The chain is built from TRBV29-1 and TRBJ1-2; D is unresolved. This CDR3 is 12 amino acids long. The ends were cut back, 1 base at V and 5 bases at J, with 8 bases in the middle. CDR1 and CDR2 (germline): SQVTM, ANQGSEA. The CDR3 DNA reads TGCAGCGTTGAAGGCCAAAGTTATGGCTACACCTTC. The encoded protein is CSVEGQSYGYTF.

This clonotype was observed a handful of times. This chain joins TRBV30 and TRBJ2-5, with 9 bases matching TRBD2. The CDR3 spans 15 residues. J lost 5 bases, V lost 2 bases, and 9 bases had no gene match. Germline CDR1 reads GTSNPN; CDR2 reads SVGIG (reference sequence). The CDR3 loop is CAWSPPAGGSETQYF. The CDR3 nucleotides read TGTGCCTGGAGTCCCCCGGCGGGAGGGTCGGAGACCCAGTACTTC.

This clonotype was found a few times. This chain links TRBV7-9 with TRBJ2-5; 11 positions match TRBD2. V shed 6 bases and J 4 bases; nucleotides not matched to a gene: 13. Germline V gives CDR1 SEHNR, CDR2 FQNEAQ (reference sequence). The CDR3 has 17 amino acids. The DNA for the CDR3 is TGTGCCAGCAGGGGGACTAGCGGCTGGGCCGTCGGAGAGACCCAGTACTTC. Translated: CASRGTSGWAVGETQYF.

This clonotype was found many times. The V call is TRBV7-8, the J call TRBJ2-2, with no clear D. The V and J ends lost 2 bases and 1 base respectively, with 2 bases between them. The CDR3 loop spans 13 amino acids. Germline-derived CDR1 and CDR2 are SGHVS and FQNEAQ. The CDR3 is CASSLRNTGELFF. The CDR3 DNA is TGTGCCAGCAGCTTACGGAACACCGGGGAGCTGTTTTTT. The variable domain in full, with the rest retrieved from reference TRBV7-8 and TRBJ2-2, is GAGVSQSPRYKVAKRGQDVALRCDPISGHVSLFWYQQALGQGPEFLTYFQNEAQLDKSGLPSDRFFAERPEGSVSTLKIQRTQQEDSAVYLCASSLRNTGELFFGEGSRLTVL.

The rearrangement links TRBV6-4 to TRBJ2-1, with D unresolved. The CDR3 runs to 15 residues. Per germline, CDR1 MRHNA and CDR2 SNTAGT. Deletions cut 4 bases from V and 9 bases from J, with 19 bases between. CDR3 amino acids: CASSASTTPGSEQFF. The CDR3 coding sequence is TGTGCCAGCAGTGCTTCAACCACCCCAGGTAGTGAGCAGTTCTTC.

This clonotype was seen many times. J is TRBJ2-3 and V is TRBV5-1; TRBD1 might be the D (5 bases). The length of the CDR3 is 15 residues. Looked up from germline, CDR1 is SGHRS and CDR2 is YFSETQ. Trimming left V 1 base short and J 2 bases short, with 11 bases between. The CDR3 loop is CASSLFRESTDTQYF. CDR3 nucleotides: TGCGCCAGCAGCTTGTTCAGGGAATCCACAGATACGCAGTATTTT.

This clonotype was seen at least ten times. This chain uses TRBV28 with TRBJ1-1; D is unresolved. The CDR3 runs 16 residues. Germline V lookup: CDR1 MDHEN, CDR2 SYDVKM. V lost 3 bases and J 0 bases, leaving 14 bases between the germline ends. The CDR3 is CASSFAGRFMNTEAFF. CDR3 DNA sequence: TGTGCCAGCAGTTTCGCTGGACGTTTTATGAACACTGAAGCTTTCTTT. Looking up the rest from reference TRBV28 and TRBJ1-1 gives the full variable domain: DVKVTQSSRYLVKRTGEKVFLECVQDMDHENMFWYRQDPGLGLRLIYFSYDVKMKEKGDIPEGYSVSREKKERFSLILESASTNQTSMYLCASSFAGRFMNTEAFFGQGTRLTVV.

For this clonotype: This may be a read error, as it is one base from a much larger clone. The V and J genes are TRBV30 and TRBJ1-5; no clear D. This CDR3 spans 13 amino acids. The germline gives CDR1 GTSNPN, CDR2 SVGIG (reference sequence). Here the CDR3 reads CAWSAIINQPLHF. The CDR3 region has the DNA TGTGCCTGGAGCGCAATCATCAATCAGCCCCTGCATTTT. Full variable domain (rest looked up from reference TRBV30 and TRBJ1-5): SQTIHQWPATLVQPVGSPLSLECTVEGTSNPNLYWYRQAAGRGLQLLFYSVGIGQISSEVPQNLSASRPQDRQFILSSKKLLLSDSGFYLCAWSAIINQPLHFGDGTRLSIL.

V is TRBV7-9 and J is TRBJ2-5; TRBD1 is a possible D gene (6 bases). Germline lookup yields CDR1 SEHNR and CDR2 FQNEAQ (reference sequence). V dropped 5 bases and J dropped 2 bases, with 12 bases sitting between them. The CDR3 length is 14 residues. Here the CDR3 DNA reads TGTGCCAGCAGCCGACAGGACTCTCAAGAGACCCAGTACTTC. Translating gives CASSRQDSQETQYF. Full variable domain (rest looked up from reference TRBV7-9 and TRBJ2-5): DTGVSQNPRHKITKRGQNVTFRCDPISEHNRLYWYRQTLGQGPEFLTYFQNEAQLEKSRLLSDRFSAERPKGSFSTLEIQRTEQGDSAMYLCASSRQDSQETQYFGPGTRLLVL.

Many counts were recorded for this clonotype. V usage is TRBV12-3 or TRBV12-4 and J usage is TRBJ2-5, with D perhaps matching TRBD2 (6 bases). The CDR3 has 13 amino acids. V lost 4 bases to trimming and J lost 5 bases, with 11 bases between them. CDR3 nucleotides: TGTGCCAGCAGTTCCCCTGGGGGGGAGACCCAGTACTTC. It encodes CASSSPGGETQYF.

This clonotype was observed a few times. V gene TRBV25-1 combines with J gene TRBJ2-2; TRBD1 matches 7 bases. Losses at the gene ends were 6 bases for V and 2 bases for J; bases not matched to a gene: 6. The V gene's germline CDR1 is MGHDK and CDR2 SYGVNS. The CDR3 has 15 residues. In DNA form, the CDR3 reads TGTGCCAGCAGCCGCCGGGACAGCAACACCGGGGAGCTGTTTTTT. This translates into CASSRRDSNTGELFF. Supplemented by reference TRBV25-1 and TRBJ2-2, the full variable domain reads EADIYQTPRYLVIGTGKKITLECSQTMGHDKMYWYQQDPGMELHLIHYSYGVNSTEKGDLSSESTVSRIRTEHFPLTLESARPSHTSQYLCASSRRDSNTGELFFGEGSRLTVL.

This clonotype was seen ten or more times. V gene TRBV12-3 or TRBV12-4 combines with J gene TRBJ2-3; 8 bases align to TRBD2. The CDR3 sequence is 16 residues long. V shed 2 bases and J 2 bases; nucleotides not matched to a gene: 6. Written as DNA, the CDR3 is TGTGCCAGCAGTTTAAGCGGGAGAGGGATCACAGATACGCAGTATTTT. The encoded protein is CASSLSGRGITDTQYF.

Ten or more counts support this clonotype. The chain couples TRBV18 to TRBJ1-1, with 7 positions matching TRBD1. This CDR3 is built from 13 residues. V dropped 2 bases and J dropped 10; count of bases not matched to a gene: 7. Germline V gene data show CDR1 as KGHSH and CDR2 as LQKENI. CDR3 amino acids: CASSPIQGSGAFF. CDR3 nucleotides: TGTGCCAGCTCACCAATACAGGGGAGTGGAGCTTTCTTT.

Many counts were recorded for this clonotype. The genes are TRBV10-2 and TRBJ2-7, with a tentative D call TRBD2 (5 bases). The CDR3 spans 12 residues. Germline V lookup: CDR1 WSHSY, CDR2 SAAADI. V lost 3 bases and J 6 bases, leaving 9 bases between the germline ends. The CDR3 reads CASSDPRGEQYF. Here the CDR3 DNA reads TGCGCCAGCAGTGACCCCCGGGGCGAGCAGTACTTC.